This is a list of T cell receptor beta chains from one sample in a study of regulatory T cells in long-lasting Graves disease. One entry per CDR3 protein, called by TCRdb with MiXCR from the multiplex PCR reads. Among hundreds of thousands of distinct CDR3 sequences listed, roughly 20% were seen once. The input for sequencing was peripheral blood mononuclear cells (PBMCs), taken when the disease was refractory, from a patient treated with antithyroid drugs. The receptors were gathered from a female donor with Graves disease. Each CDR3 is given with its conserved first and last residue. The D gene is left open where the match is weak. Only part of the rows carry a size: once, few, many, or a class if the clone is expanded.

>few|NA|TRBV6-5|TRBJ1-6
TGTGCCAGCAGTTTCTTTCGAGGGGACACCCTCCACTTT
CASSFFRGDTLHF
>many|NA|TRBV2|TRBJ2-7
TGTGCCAGCAGTGATGCTACATCCTACGAGCAGTACTTC
CASSDATSYEQYF
>many|TRBD1|TRBV6-1|TRBJ2-7
TGTGCCAGCAGACGATACCGGGACAGCTCCTACGAGCAGTACTTC
CASRRYRDSSYEQYF
>NA|NA|TRBV27|TRBJ2-2
TGTGCCAGCAGTTCCCCGGGTCCGGGGACCGGGGAGCTGTTTTTT
CASSSPGPGTGELFF
>NA|TRBD1|TRBV5-1|TRBJ2-7
TGCGCCAGCAGCTTAGGCGCGACAGGGTACGAGCAGTACTTC
CASSLGATGYEQYF
>NA|NA|TRBV11-2|TRBJ2-3
TGTGCCAGCAGCGCCTCCTCAACGCGGTTAAGAGATACGCAGTATTTT
CASSASSTRLRDTQYF
>many|TRBD1|TRBV5-1|TRBJ1-2
TGCGCCAGCAGCGGACAGGGTTTTAACTATGGCTACACCTTC
CASSGQGFNYGYTF
>many|NA|TRBV12-3/TRBV12-4|TRBJ2-5
TGTGCCAGCACTCAGGACCAAGAGACCCAGTACTTC
CASTQDQETQYF
>few|TRBD1|TRBV5-1|TRBJ1-2
TGCGCCAGCAGCGGGGAGACAGGGACCAGCCGCTACACCTTC
CASSGETGTSRYTF
>many|NA|TRBV27|TRBJ2-7
TGTGCCAGCAGTTTGGGTGCAGCGAGCTACGAGCAGTACTTC
CASSLGAASYEQYF
>NA|NA|TRBV6-2/TRBV6-3|TRBJ2-2
TGTGCCAGCAGTCCACAGTCGGACCCGGGCTCCGGGGATCTGTTTTTT
CASSPQSDPGSGDLFF
>NA|TRBD1|TRBV19|TRBJ1-5
TGTGCCAGTAGTAGCATATGGGGACAGGGGGCTAGCAATCAGCCCCAGCATTTT
CASSSIWGQGASNQPQHF
>few|TRBD2|TRBV5-1|TRBJ2-4
TGCGCCAGCAGCTCACGACTAGCGGGAATGAGGGGGGCCAAAAACATTCAGTACTTC
CASSSRLAGMRGAKNIQYF
>few|TRBD2|TRBV12-3/TRBV12-4|TRBJ2-1
TGTGCCAGCAGCCGAAGCCCTCCGGGACTAGCGGGACCCCTGGGTGAGCAGTTCTTC
CASSRSPPGLAGPLGEQFF
>few|TRBD2|TRBV10-3|TRBJ2-6
TGTGCCATCAGTGACCCTAGCGGGACCATCTCTGGGGCCAACGTCCTGACTTTC
CAISDPSGTISGANVLTF
>many|NA|TRBV5-5|TRBJ1-1
TGTGCCAGCAGCTGGCCGGACGGAGCTGAAACGAACACTGAAGCTTTCTTT
CASSWPDGAETNTEAFF
>few|NA|TRBV6-2/TRBV6-3|TRBJ1-2
TGTGCCAGCAGTTCGTCCGCCTCAGGACACCCTAATGGCTACACCTTC
CASSSSASGHPNGYTF
>NA|NA|TRBV27|TRBJ2-7
TGTGCCAGCAGTCACCGGGCCCGTTCCTACGAGCAGTACTTC
CASSHRARSYEQYF
>NA|NA|TRBV3-1|TRBJ2-3
TGTGCCAGCAGCCGCTCAGCTGTGACGGATACGCAGTATTTT
CASSRSAVTDTQYF
>NA|NA|TRBV11-2|TRBJ1-2
TGTGCCAGCAGCGGCCGGTATGGGGACTATGGCTACACCTTC
CASSGRYGDYGYTF
>NA|NA|TRBV4-1|TRBJ1-5
TGCGCCAGCAGCCAATCCCCCGCCAGGTCGGATCAGCCCCAGCATTTT
CASSQSPARSDQPQHF
>NA|NA|TRBV5-4|TRBJ2-7
TGTGCCAGCAGCCAAGAAACGCCCCAGAGTTCCTACGAGCAGTACTTC
CASSQETPQSSYEQYF
>NA|TRBD2|TRBV18|TRBJ2-7
TGTGCCAGCTCACCAGAACCCGTTATCGGGACTAGCAGCTACGAGCAGTACTTC
CASSPEPVIGTSSYEQYF
>many|NA|TRBV27|TRBJ1-2
TGTGCCAGCAGCCAGTTTCGGATAGCTAACTATGGCTACACCTTC
CASSQFRIANYGYTF
>many|NA|TRBV27|TRBJ2-5
TGTGCCAGCAGTCCCCCTCGCGCACAGGGTAGGGAAGAGACCCAGTACTTC
CASSPPRAQGREETQYF
>NA|NA|TRBV4-2|TRBJ2-7
TGTGCCAGCAGCCAAGAAAGAGCCCACGAGCAGTACTTC
CASSQERAHEQYF
>many|NA|TRBV12-3/TRBV12-4|TRBJ1-2
TGTGCCAGCAGTTTCACTCGGGTCCATGGCTACACCTTC
CASSFTRVHGYTF
>many|TRBD1|TRBV28|TRBJ1-5
TGTGCCAGCAATTTTTTGCAGGGACAGGGGGCAGGTGGCAATCAGCCCCAGCATTTT
CASNFLQGQGAGGNQPQHF
>many|NA|TRBV28|TRBJ1-2
TGTGCCAGCAGTTTTTCGGACCTTAACTATGGCTACACCTTC
CASSFSDLNYGYTF